This is a list of T cell receptor beta chains from one sample in a study of neurological immune-mediated disorders. Via MiXCR, TCRdb re-called the 5' RACE reads, giving one row per CDR3 protein. The top ten clones hold 0.9% to 1.4% of a sample with 80,000 to 85,000 distinct CDR3 sequences, 2% to 3% of them seen once. The sequenced sample was PBMCs. The receptors come from a woman aged 25 to 39 with multiple sclerosis. CDR3s include the opening cysteine and the closing phenylalanine or tryptophan. The D gene is left open where the match is weak. Size is stated for part of the rows, as once, few or many counts, or as a class when the clone is expanded.

TRBV7-2	NA	many	TRBJ2-3	TGTGCCAGCAGGTGGAGGCGGGACACAGATACGCAGTATTTT	CASRWRRDTDTQYF
TRBV18	NA	many	TRBJ2-7	TGTGCCAGCTCACGCGCGGACTCCTACGAGCAGTACTTC	CASSRADSYEQYF
TRBV30	NA	many	TRBJ1-5	TGTGCCTGGAGCGCCGGTGCGAAGGGGACCCAGCATTTT	CAWSAGAKGTQHF
TRBV7-2	NA	many	TRBJ2-1	TGTGCCAGCAGCTCCGGGGCTTACTACAATGAGCAGTTCTTC	CASSSGAYYNEQFF
TRBV5-6	TRBD2	many	TRBJ2-4	TGTGCCAGCAGCTTGCAAGCGGGAGTGGCCAAAAACATTCAGTACTTC	CASSLQAGVAKNIQYF
TRBV20-1	NA	many	TRBJ2-7	TGCAGTGCTAGAGATATCGAGCGCAGCACCTACGAGCAGTACTTC	CSARDIERSTYEQYF
TRBV29-1	TRBD2	many	TRBJ2-3	TGCAGCGTCGGGACTAGCGGGAGGTTAGATACGCAGTATTTT	CSVGTSGRLDTQYF
TRBV7-2	NA	many	TRBJ2-7	TGTGCCAGCAGCCAGCACACAGAGGTCTACGAGCAGTACTTC	CASSQHTEVYEQYF
TRBV29-1	NA	many	TRBJ1-2	TGCAGCGTTGGGTGGCAGGATGGGGGAGTGCGGGGCTACACCTTC	CSVGWQDGGVRGYTF
TRBV7-8	TRBD2	many	TRBJ2-1	TGTGCCAGCAGCTTAGGAGGGACTAGCGTCCTCTTC	CASSLGGTSVLF
TRBV20-1	NA	many	TRBJ2-3	TGCAGTGCTAGAGAGTTCGGACCTGCTCCGGATACGCAGTATTTT	CSAREFGPAPDTQYF
TRBV5-5	TRBD2	many	TRBJ2-7	TGTGCCAGCAGCTTGGCCAACCGGGCTAGCGGTGACTACGAGCAGTACTTC	CASSLANRASGDYEQYF
TRBV15	TRBD2	many	TRBJ2-1	TGTGCCACCAGCAGAGTAGCGGGATCCTACAATGAGCAGTTCTTC	CATSRVAGSYNEQFF
TRBV7-2	TRBD1	many	TRBJ2-5	TGTGCCAGCAGCCAGACCCGGACAGGGTTGGGTTGGGCCCAGTACTTC	CASSQTRTGLGWAQYF
TRBV7-9	NA	many	TRBJ2-3	TGTGCCAGCAGCGGCGGGACTCAACATACAGATACGCAGTATTTT	CASSGGTQHTDTQYF
TRBV19	NA	many	TRBJ1-1	TGTGCCAGTAGTCCAGCGGACAGTGAGGAAGCTTTCTTT	CASSPADSEEAFF
TRBV11-2	NA	many	TRBJ2-5	TGTGCCAGCAGCTTAGACAGGTCGTGGGCCCAGTACTTC	CASSLDRSWAQYF
TRBV29-1	NA	many	TRBJ2-5	TGCAGCGTCGGGGAAGGGGAGACCCAGTACTTC	CSVGEGETQYF
TRBV29-1	TRBD2	many	TRBJ2-1	TGCAGCGCTGGGACTAGCGGCAACAATGAGCAGTTCTTC	CSAGTSGNNEQFF
TRBV11-2	NA	many	TRBJ1-1	TGTGCCAGCAGCTTTAACAGGGAAATGAACACTGAAGCTTTCTTT	CASSFNREMNTEAFF
TRBV4-1	NA	NA	TRBJ1-4	TGCGCCAGCAAACAAGGTTCCAGTCATGAAAAACTGTTTTTT	CASKQGSSHEKLFF
TRBV4-2	TRBD1	many	TRBJ1-2	TGTGCCAGCAGCCGAGGACAGGAGGCTAACTATGGCTACACCTTC	CASSRGQEANYGYTF
TRBV2	TRBD2	many	TRBJ2-1	TGTGCCAGCAGTCCGGGACTAGCTTACAATGAGCAGTTCTTC	CASSPGLAYNEQFF
TRBV12-3/TRBV12-4	NA	many	TRBJ2-5	TGTGCCAGCAGGGACCAAGAGACCCAGTACTTC	CASRDQETQYF
TRBV5-1	NA	many	TRBJ1-1	TGCGCCAGCAGCTTTAGGGGAGCGGCTGAAGCTTTCTTT	CASSFRGAAEAFF
TRBV6-5	NA	many	TRBJ1-4	TGTGCCAGCAGTTACTCGACGGACATGGGGACCTGGAAACTGTTTTTT	CASSYSTDMGTWKLFF
TRBV20-1	NA	many	TRBJ2-7	TGCAGTGCTAGAGATCCTAGCAGCTACGAGCAGTACTTC	CSARDPSSYEQYF
TRBV24-1	NA	many	TRBJ2-7	TGTGCCACCAGGGGACAAGATTACGAGCAGTACTTC	CATRGQDYEQYF
TRBV19	TRBD1	many	TRBJ1-2	TGTGCCAGTAGTACCTCACCTACAGGGGCGGACTATGGCTACACCTTC	CASSTSPTGADYGYTF
TRBV6-6	NA	many	TRBJ1-2	TGTGCCAGCACCCGGGACCATAACTATGGCTACACCTTC	CASTRDHNYGYTF
TRBV14	NA	many	TRBJ2-1	TGTGCCAGCAGCCAAGACAACATCTGGGGGTCTGAGCAGTTCTTC	CASSQDNIWGSEQFF
TRBV20-1	TRBD1	many	TRBJ1-1	TGCAGTGCTAGGGGTACCGGGACAGGGGGGCGGACTGAAGCTTTCTTT	CSARGTGTGGRTEAFF
TRBV7-2	NA	many	TRBJ2-7	TGTGCCAGCAGCGCCTCCTACGAGCAGTACTTC	CASSASYEQYF
TRBV6-2/TRBV6-3	NA	many	TRBJ1-5	TGTGCCAGCAGTTACTCAAAGGGGGGTCTCGGCAATCAGCCCCAGCATTTT	CASSYSKGGLGNQPQHF
TRBV24-1	NA	many	TRBJ2-7	TGTGCCACCAGTGATGGCGGGACCCGCCCCTACGAGCAGTACTTC	CATSDGGTRPYEQYF
TRBV29-1	NA	many	TRBJ2-4	TGCAGCGCTCAGGGGGGCGGCAAAAACATTCAGTACTTC	CSAQGGGKNIQYF
TRBV7-2	NA	many	TRBJ2-6	TGTGCCAGCAGCTTGGAGAGCTCTGGGGCCAACGTCCTGACTTTC	CASSLESSGANVLTF
TRBV20-1	NA	NA	TRBJ2-3	TGCAGTGCTCCAGAACCGGGAACGACAGATACGCAGTATTTT	CSAPEPGTTDTQYF
TRBV20-1	TRBD1	many	TRBJ1-3	TGCAGTGCTGTGACAGGGACTGGAAACACCATATATTTT	CSAVTGTGNTIYF
TRBV7-9	NA	many	TRBJ2-2	TGTGCCAGCAGCGCCGCTGGCGGCGGGGAGCTGTTTTTT	CASSAAGGGELFF
TRBV6-5	TRBD1	many	TRBJ1-4	TGTGCCAGCAGTGATGGACAGGGGCGGTCGAAACTGTTTTTT	CASSDGQGRSKLFF
TRBV7-2	TRBD2	many	TRBJ2-1	TGTGCCAGCAGCTGGGGACTAGCGGGAGGGGATGAGCAGTTCTTC	CASSWGLAGGDEQFF
TRBV9	NA	many	TRBJ1-3	TGTGCCAGCAGCGGACAGGACAGCGGTATAACTGGAAACACCATATATTTT	CASSGQDSGITGNTIYF
TRBV29-1	NA	many	TRBJ1-2	TGCAGCGTTGAAGCGCTGGGGGACAACTATGGCTACACCTTC	CSVEALGDNYGYTF
TRBV5-1	NA	many	TRBJ1-2	TGCGCCAGCAGCTTGGTAGGGGGTCTCGACTATGGCTACACCTTC	CASSLVGGLDYGYTF
TRBV6-2/TRBV6-3	NA	NA	TRBJ2-3	TGTGCCAGCAGTTCCAAGTTCGACCACACAGATACGCAGTATTTT	CASSSKFDHTDTQYF
TRBV4-2	NA	many	TRBJ1-1	TGTGCCAGCAGCCAAGATCTGGGGGAGAGCACTGAAGCTTTCTTT	CASSQDLGESTEAFF
TRBV10-2	TRBD2	many	TRBJ2-3	TGCGCCAGCAGTCCTGTTGCGGTAGCGGGAGCCCTAGATACGACAGATACGCAGTATTTT	CASSPVAVAGALDTTDTQYF
TRBV4-2	NA	many	TRBJ2-1	TGTGCCAGCAGCCGGGACGGTTTACCCAACAATGAGCAGTTCTTC	CASSRDGLPNNEQFF
TRBV29-1	NA	many	TRBJ2-3	TGCAGCGTTATGACAGTCTCTAGCACAGATACGCAGTATTTT	CSVMTVSSTDTQYF
TRBV6-5	TRBD1	many	TRBJ2-7	TGTGCCAGCAGTTACTCGATGTTTGGGACAGAAGACTACGAGCAGTACTTC	CASSYSMFGTEDYEQYF
TRBV7-8	NA	many	TRBJ1-1	TGTGCCAGCAGCTTAGGACTTGGGGGAGTCACTGAAGCTTTCTTT	CASSLGLGGVTEAFF
TRBV12-3/TRBV12-4	NA	many	TRBJ2-1	TGTGCCAGCAGCCCTGGAGCCCAACCTGGGAATGAGCAGTTCTTC	CASSPGAQPGNEQFF
TRBV15	NA	few	TRBJ1-1	TGTGCCACCAGCCCTCCCGAGGCGGGCGTGGACACTGAAGCTTTCTTT	CATSPPEAGVDTEAFF
TRBV9	TRBD2	many	TRBJ2-1	TGTGCCAGCAGCGTAGGTCTAGCGGAGAACTACAATGAGCAGTTCTTC	CASSVGLAENYNEQFF
TRBV7-2	TRBD2	many	TRBJ2-7	TGTGCCAGCAGCCCGGGACTAGCGGTGACCGAGCAGTACTTC	CASSPGLAVTEQYF
TRBV27	TRBD1	many	TRBJ2-2	TGTGCCAGCACCAAACCGGGACAGGGAACCGGGGAGCTGTTTTTT	CASTKPGQGTGELFF
TRBV6-2/TRBV6-3	NA	NA	TRBJ2-5	NA	CASSIYLCSVESSDQETQYF
TRBV4-3	TRBD2	many	TRBJ2-2	TGCGCCAGCAGCCTAACCCGGACTAGCGGGAGGATTTCGGTAACCGGGGAGCTGTTTTTT	CASSLTRTSGRISVTGELFF
TRBV20-1	TRBD1	many	TRBJ1-1	TGCAGTGCTAGAGACCCAGGGGGGAACACTGAAGCTTTCTTT	CSARDPGGNTEAFF